These 26 T cell receptor beta chains share one sample of origin, sequenced in a study of identical twins. TCRdb passed the 5' RACE reads through MiXCR, listing each CDR3 protein once. The sample has fewer than 900,000 distinct CDR3 sequences; about 20% are singletons. The same specimen was also included in a second study, on T cells expressing NK-cell markers.

Sequenced material: PBMCs. The receptors originated from a young woman in good health.

This clonotype was detected only a few times. This chain uses TRBV6-2 or TRBV6-3 with TRBJ1-5; 7 bases align to TRBD1. The CDR3 covers 15 residues. Germline assignment: CDR1 MNHEY and CDR2 SVGEGT. J lost 4 bases, V lost 6 bases, and 9 bases had no gene match. CDR3 loop: CASRPYRGENQPQHF. CDR3 nucleotide sequence: TGTGCCAGCAGGCCCTACAGGGGCGAGAATCAGCCCCAGCATTTT.

This rearrangement joins TRBV2 to TRBJ2-5; D uncertain. CDR3 length: 16 residues. The V end lost 5 bases, the J end lost 1 base, and 17 bases lay between the germline ends. The V gene's germline CDR1 is SNHLY and CDR2 FYNNEI. In DNA, the CDR3 is TGTGCCAGCAGTCTAACCCGCCACTGGGCCCAAGAGACCCAGTACTTC. Protein: CASSLTRHWAQETQYF.

The V gene is TRBV5-1, the J gene TRBJ2-4, with D unresolved. The V end was cut by 3 bases, the J end by 10 bases, with 14 bases between. This CDR3 contains 13 residues. CDR1 and CDR2 from the germline V gene are SGHRS and YFSETQ. CDR3 bases: TGCGCCAGCAGCTCGGATGTGGGCAGGATTCAGTACTTC. Encoded protein: CASSSDVGRIQYF.

The chain carries TRBV12-3 or TRBV12-4 and TRBJ2-1; D gene uncertain. V was shortened by 4 bases and J by 8 bases, with 9 bases between the two germline ends. CDR3 length: 12 amino acids. The CDR3 loop reads CASSYDNDEQFF. CDR3 in DNA: TGTGCCAGCAGTTACGACAACGATGAGCAGTTCTTC.

V is TRBV20-1 and J is TRBJ1-3, with TRBD1 matching over 9 bases. The CDR3 is made up of 14 amino acids. V lost 2 bases to trimming and J lost 4 bases; unmatched junction nucleotides: 3. Germline values: CDR1 DFQATT, CDR2 SNEGSKA (reference sequence). The DNA for the CDR3 is TGCAGTGCTAGATCGACAGGGGGAGGAAACACCATATATTTT. As protein: CSARSTGGGNTIYF.

The chain uses TRBV20-1 and TRBJ2-3; 13 bases align to TRBD2. This CDR3 contains 14 residues. Trimming removed 2 bases from V and 5 bases from J; junction bases left unmatched: 1. Germline V gene lookup returns CDR1 DFQATT and CDR2 SNEGSKA (reference sequence). CDR3 loop: CSARRLAGGDTQYF. CDR3 DNA: TGCAGTGCTAGACGACTAGCGGGGGGAGATACGCAGTATTTT.

In its sample, this clonotype was seen a few times. The V and J genes are TRBV7-9 and TRBJ2-5; perhaps TRBD2 as D (6 bases). The V end lost 2 bases, the J end lost 2 bases, and 12 bases lay between the germline ends. CDR1 and CDR2 from the germline V gene are SEHNR and FQNEAQ (reference sequence). The CDR3 covers 15 residues. The CDR3 here is CASSLTRDLQETQYF. CDR3 nucleotides: TGTGCCAGCAGCTTAACACGGGACTTACAAGAGACCCAGTACTTC.

CDR3 amino acids: CAWSLAGITDTQYF. The CDR3, as DNA: TGTGCCTGGAGTCTAGCGGGGATCACAGATACGCAGTATTTT. The rearrangement links TRBV30 to TRBJ2-3; 9 bases agree with TRBD2. Germline trimming cut 2 bases from V and 2 bases from J; bases unmatched to any gene: 2. The CDR3 sequence is 14 residues long. Germline CDR1 and CDR2: GTSNPN and SVGIG (reference sequence).

V gene TRBV5-6 combines with J gene TRBJ1-1, with D perhaps matching TRBD1 (5 bases). V was clipped by 0 bases and J by 3 bases, with 9 bases between them. Germline loops: CDR1 SGHDT, CDR2 YYEEEE. The CDR3 sequence is 14 residues long. The CDR3 coding sequence is TGTGCCAGCAGCTTGGGGGGGTCGGACACTGAAGCTTTCTTT. This translates into CASSLGGSDTEAFF. Full variable domain (outside the CDR3, taken from reference TRBV5-6 and TRBJ1-1): DAGVTQSPTHLIKTRGQQVTLRCSPKSGHDTVSWYQQALGQGPQFIFQYYEEEERQRGNFPDRFSGHQFPNYSSELNVNALLLGDSALYLCASSLGGSDTEAFFGQGTRLTVV.

This clonotype came up many times. The chain carries TRBV3-1 and TRBJ2-7; D perhaps matches TRBD1 (6 bases). Trimming left V 9 bases short and J 4 bases short, with 13 bases between. CDR1 and CDR2 (germline): LGHDT, YNNKEL (reference sequence). The CDR3 length is 12 residues. CDR3 region: CASSQGRYEQYF. CDR3 DNA sequence: TGTGCCAGTAGTCAGGGGCGGTACGAGCAGTACTTC.

This clonotype was seen more than once but under ten times. V is TRBV7-2 and J is TRBJ2-1; no definite D call. Trimming took off 5 bases at V and 8 bases at J, with 13 bases between the two ends. Germline V gene data show CDR1 as SGHTA and CDR2 as FQGNSA. The CDR3 length is 13 residues. The DNA for the CDR3 is TGTGCCAGCAGCCCAAGTAAGGAGCATGAGCAGTTCTTC. Protein sequence: CASSPSKEHEQFF.

This clonotype has at least ten counts. CDR3 DNA: TGTGCCAGCAGTCGGGAGGATACGCAGTATTTT. Its protein product is CASSREDTQYF. The V gene is TRBV12-3 or TRBV12-4, the J gene TRBJ2-3, with D perhaps matching TRBD2 (6 bases). Trimming left V 5 bases short and J 6 bases short, with 6 bases between. This CDR3 region has 11 residues.

The chain employs TRBV6-5 and TRBJ1-2; tentatively, D is TRBD1 (5 bases). Germline loops: CDR1 MNHEY, CDR2 SVGAGI. The CDR3 loop spans 12 amino acids. The V end was cut by 2 bases, the J end by 8 bases, with 9 bases between. This CDR3 reads CASSYREGGYTF. The CDR3 region has the DNA TGTGCCAGCAGTTACAGGGAGGGGGGCTACACCTTC.

In this sample, this clonotype turned up a few times. The chain links TRBV12-3 or TRBV12-4 to TRBJ2-3; 12 nucleotides agree with TRBD2. With 4 bases clipped from V and 4 bases from J, the junction kept 3 bases outside the gene matches. CDR3 length: 15 amino acids. For the CDR3, the DNA is TGTGCCAGCAGTTGGACTAGCGGGACGGCAGATACGCAGTATTTT. Translating gives CASSWTSGTADTQYF.

The CDR3 protein is CSAALPLQANEQFF. The CDR3 DNA reads TGCAGTGCTGCCCTTCCCTTGCAGGCTAATGAGCAGTTCTTC. J is TRBJ2-1 and V is TRBV20-1; D is ambiguous. The CDR3 sequence is 14 residues long. V lost 5 bases, J lost 7 bases, and 18 bases lay in between. Germline V gives CDR1 DFQATT, CDR2 SNEGSKA (reference sequence).

A few counts support this clonotype. The CDR3 loop reads CSARTPGLETQYF. In DNA, the CDR3 is TGCAGTGCTAGGACACCGGGGCTCGAGACCCAGTACTTC. This sequence joins TRBV20-1 and TRBJ2-5; either TRBD1 or TRBD2 may fit D (5 bases each). This CDR3 is 13 amino acids long. V dropped 3 bases and J dropped 5 bases, with 13 bases sitting between them. CDR1 and CDR2 from the germline V gene are DFQATT and SNEGSKA (reference sequence).

This chain joins TRBV20-1 and TRBJ2-5; a weak D match, TRBD2 (6 bases). Germline loops: CDR1 DFQATT, CDR2 SNEGSKA (reference sequence). Trimming shortened V by 6 bases and J by 7 bases, and 18 bases separated the two germline ends. This CDR3 region has 13 residues. The CDR3 bases are TGCAGTGCCGGCCCGGACCCCGGGGGGACCCAGTACTTC. It yields the protein CSAGPDPGGTQYF.

V and J are TRBV29-1 and TRBJ1-1, with D possibly TRBD1 on 5 matching bases. CDR3 length equals 11 residues. From germline, CDR1 is SQVTM and CDR2 ANQGSEA. CDR3 nucleotides: TGCACCGGGGGGGGGAACACTGAAGCTTTCTTT. Translation gives CTGGGNTEAFF.

There are a few counts of this clonotype. The chain uses TRBV13 and TRBJ1-2, with unresolved D. The CDR3 contains 15 residues. V was pared by 5 bases and J by 1 base, with 14 bases between. Germline V lookup: CDR1 PRHDT, CDR2 FYEKMQ (reference sequence). The CDR3 loop reads CASSIAAGLNYGYTF. The CDR3 DNA reads TGTGCCAGCAGCATAGCGGCAGGTCTTAACTATGGCTACACCTTC.

This clonotype has a handful of counts. The CDR3 region has the DNA TGTGCCAGCAGTTACGGGGTGGGGCAGGGTGGTACTGAAGCTTTCTTT. It codes for CASSYGVGQGGTEAFF. The genes are TRBV6-5 and TRBJ1-1; D perhaps matches TRBD1 (5 bases). Trimming cost V 2 bases and J 5 bases, with 18 bases left between them. This CDR3 is built from 16 residues. Germline CDR1 reads MNHEY; CDR2 reads SVGAGI.

The table lists this clonotype with a few counts. A read error may produce the germline difference seen at one junction end. The V and J genes are TRBV7-9 and TRBJ2-3, with D perhaps given as TRBD1 or TRBD2 (5 bases each). The V gene's germline CDR1 is SEHNR and CDR2 FQNEAQ (reference sequence). The CDR3 runs to 17 residues. This chain's CDR3 is CASSLPLGDRSTDTQYF. The CDR3 region has the DNA TGTGCCAGCAGCTTACCATTGGGGGATAGGAGCACTGATACGCAGTATTTT.

This clonotype came up a few times. V usage is TRBV27 and J usage is TRBJ1-2; D uncertain. The CDR3 has 14 amino acids. V lost 4 bases and J 2 bases, leaving 11 bases between the germline ends. The germline V gene encodes CDR1 MNHEY and CDR2 SMNVEV (reference sequence). The CDR3 nucleotides read TGTGCCAGCAGTTCCCTCTCGATGAACTATGGCTACACCTTC. Protein product: CASSSLSMNYGYTF.

This chain joins TRBV12-3 or TRBV12-4 and TRBJ2-1; TRBD2 matches 12 bases. CDR3 length: 16 residues. J was trimmed by 7 bases and V by 6 bases; bases with no gene match: 10. The CDR3 reads CASSRRLAGGRNEQFF. The CDR3 DNA sequence: TGTGCCAGCAGCCGCCGCCTAGCGGGGGGGCGTAATGAGCAGTTCTTC.

The chain carries TRBV6-5 and TRBJ2-3; D is unresolved. Trimming stripped 2 bases from V and 7 bases from J, with 13 bases between. The V gene's germline CDR1 is MNHEY and CDR2 SVGAGI. The CDR3 is made up of 14 amino acids. CDR3 amino acids: CASSYLSGSHTQYF. CDR3 in DNA: TGTGCCAGCAGTTACCTCTCGGGCAGCCATACGCAGTATTTT.

A few counts support this clonotype. The chain combines TRBV5-1 with TRBJ2-5; D gene unclear. The V and J ends lost 6 bases and 2 bases respectively, with 11 bases between them. Germline-derived CDR1 and CDR2 are SGHRS and YFSETQ. The CDR3 spans 13 residues. CDR3 in amino acids: CASKGRKQETQYF. CDR3 DNA sequence: TGCGCCAGCAAGGGTCGGAAACAAGAGACCCAGTACTTC.

In this sample, this clonotype turned up a few times. The chain combines TRBV5-6 with TRBJ2-5; TRBD1 matches 9 bases. Per the germline V gene, CDR1 is SGHDT and CDR2 is YYEEEE. V lost 5 bases, J lost 5 bases, and 10 bases stayed unmatched. The CDR3 loop spans 15 amino acids. The CDR3, as DNA: TGTGCCAGCAGAAGCCACAGGGGGCTGATGGAGACCCAGTACTTC. Its translation: CASRSHRGLMETQYF.